The clone carrying this T cell receptor beta chain was found many times. Its target is unknown. The sample comes from a study of blood T cells in healthy people across ages. Points from the study as a whole: Estimates based on one million T cells were treated as lower bounds.

The V segment lost 0 bases and the J segment 5 bases; nucleotides outside the gene matches: 3. This CDR3 spans 15 amino acids. Germline V gene data show CDR1 as DFQATT and CDR2 as SNEGSKA (reference sequence). Combining a sample-barcoded 5' primer with a J-beta primer mix, a second PCR ran for roughly 7 to 11 cycles. TCRdb re-called the 5' RACE reads with MiXCR, one entry per CDR3 protein. The data show around 1.1 million distinct CDR3 sequences, around two fifths seen once. The V call is TRBV20-1, the J call TRBJ2-1, with 11 bases aligning to TRBD2. The clonotype was recovered from a young man in good health. The sequenced sample consisted of blood. The CDR3 DNA sequence: TGCAGTGCTAGAGAGCTAGCGGGGGGCCACAATGAGCAGTTCTTC. It codes for CSARELAGGHNEQFF.